What follows are 10 T cell receptor beta chains derived from one specimen sequenced in a study of T cells after posttransplantation cyclophosphamide. A marrow graft followed busulfan-fludarabine conditioning, with cyclophosphamide on days +3 and +4. Here immunoSEQ multiplex PCR was the method, and the copy in TCRdb shows in-frame clones only, minus some. In the table there are some 2,900 clones, around 67% of which are singletons. Sample: PBMCs, taken after allogeneic stem cell transplant with posttransplant cyclophosphamide. Receptor source: a female patient aged 50 to 65 who received an allogeneic stem cell transplant from a related donor, was CMV-positive, and had no GVHD. Some T cells may have come from the graft donor.

The V and J genes are TRBV4-2 and TRBJ2-5; 12 nucleotides agree with TRBD1. V was clipped by 5 bases and J by 2 bases; unmatched bases: 9. The CDR3 length is 17 residues. Germline V gives CDR1 LGHNA, CDR2 YNFKEQ. The DNA of the CDR3 is TGTGCCAGCAGCTTACCGGGACAGGGGGCCCTGCAAGAGACCCAGTACTTC. Amino acids: CASSLPGQGALQETQYF.

This clone was seen only a few times. The V and J genes are TRBV10-3 and TRBJ2-1; 10 positions match TRBD2. V lost 6 bases, J lost 5 bases, and 7 bases stayed unmatched. The CDR3 totals 15 residues. Germline-derived CDR1 and CDR2 are ENHRY and SYGVKD. CDR3 loop: CAISPSGRGDNEQFF. The DNA for the CDR3 is TGTGCCATCAGCCCCAGCGGGAGGGGAGACAATGAGCAGTTCTTC.

The chain couples TRBV10-1 to TRBJ2-2, with 11 bases lining up with TRBD1. The V gene end was trimmed by 6 bases and the J gene end by 6 bases; junction bases not matched to a gene: 3. This CDR3 has 14 residues. Per the germline V gene, CDR1 is WNHNN and CDR2 is SYGVQD (reference sequence). The CDR3 sequence: CASSGQGAAGELFF. The CDR3, as DNA: TGCGCCAGCAGCGGACAGGGGGCAGCCGGGGAGCTGTTTTTT.

The CDR3 DNA reads TGTGCCAGCAGCCGGCCGGGACAGGGGGACCAAGAGACCCAGTACTTC. It codes for CASSRPGQGDQETQYF. V gene TRBV5-4 combines with J gene TRBJ2-5; TRBD1 matches at 11 bases. V was clipped by 4 bases and J by 0 bases; unmatched bases: 5. The CDR3 totals 16 residues. The germline gives CDR1 SGHNT, CDR2 YYREEE (reference sequence).

The V gene is TRBV5-4, the J gene TRBJ2-7; maybe TRBD2 (6 bases). CDR1 is SGHNT and CDR2 is YYREEE in the germline V gene (reference sequence). The length of the CDR3 is 14 residues. V was trimmed by 5 bases and J by 5 bases, leaving 17 bases between them. The CDR3 DNA follows: TGTGCCAGCAGGACCTCTATGGGGGGACACGAGCAGTACTTC. Encoded protein: CASRTSMGGHEQYF. Supplemented by reference TRBV5-4 and TRBJ2-7, the full variable domain reads ETGVTQSPTHLIKTRGQQVTLRCSSQSGHNTVSWYQQALGQGPQFIFQYYREEENGRGNFPPRFSGLQFPNYSSELNVNALELDDSALYLCASRTSMGGHEQYFGPGTRLTVT.

This chain uses TRBV18 with TRBJ1-4; 8 nucleotides line up with TRBD1. The CDR3 has 17 amino acids. The trim removed 2 bases at V and 7 bases at J, leaving 12 bases unmatched. Germline V gives CDR1 KGHSH, CDR2 LQKENI. The CDR3 DNA follows: TGTGCCAGCTCACCAAGTAACCGGGACAGGCGGAGTGAAAAACTGTTTTTT. This codes for CASSPSNRDRRSEKLFF.

This clone was seen a handful of times. The chain recombines TRBV6-5 with TRBJ1-2; D unresolved. This CDR3 contains 14 residues. CDR1 is MNHEY and CDR2 is SVGAGI in the germline V gene. V was clipped by 7 bases and J by 5 bases, with 17 bases between them. The CDR3 DNA sequence: TGTGCCAGCACTCGAGGAACCCTAACATATGGCTACACCTTC. Protein: CASTRGTLTYGYTF.

This clone was detected only a few times. J is TRBJ1-4 and V is TRBV19, with 9 nucleotides matching TRBD1. Germline CDR1 LNHDA, CDR2 SQIVND (reference sequence). The J segment lost 7 bases and the V segment lost 5 bases, leaving 8 bases of the junction unmatched. The CDR3 extends over 15 amino acids. The CDR3: CASSPGTGWGEKLFF. The CDR3 bases are TGTGCCAGTAGTCCGGGGACAGGGTGGGGTGAAAAACTGTTTTTT.

The rearrangement uses TRBV5-6 and TRBJ2-1; D perhaps matches TRBD1 (5 bases). Per the germline V gene, CDR1 is SGHDT and CDR2 is YYEEEE. The CDR3 length is 15 residues. Trimming took off 1 base at V and 2 bases at J, with 10 bases between the two ends. The CDR3: CASSLRGLTYNEQFF. The CDR3 DNA reads as TGTGCCAGCAGCTTGAGGGGATTGACCTACAATGAGCAGTTCTTC. Variable domain in full (rest from reference TRBV5-6 and TRBJ2-1): DAGVTQSPTHLIKTRGQQVTLRCSPKSGHDTVSWYQQALGQGPQFIFQYYEEEERQRGNFPDRFSGHQFPNYSSELNVNALLLGDSALYLCASSLRGLTYNEQFFGPGTRLTVL.

This clone has just a few counts. This sequence joins TRBV19 and TRBJ1-1, with unresolved D. This CDR3 is 14 amino acids long. The germline gives CDR1 LNHDA, CDR2 SQIVND (reference sequence). With 5 bases removed from V and 0 bases from J, the gap between germline ends came to 10 bases. CDR3 DNA: TGTGCCAGTAGTTGGTCAGGATTGAACACTGAAGCTTTCTTT. This translates into CASSWSGLNTEAFF.